This T cell receptor (beta chain) was profiled in a study of identical twins. Study results and limitations: Because invariant MAIT and iNKT cells could be present, zero-insertion analyses could be partly confounded.

TCRdb reprocessed the 5' RACE reads with MiXCR, giving one entry per CDR3 protein. The table has 200,000 to 300,000 distinct CDR3 sequences, about 10% seen once. As regards this clonotype: What it recognizes is unknown.

The germline CDR1 and CDR2 sequences are KGHSH and LQKENI. V gave up 6 bases and J gave up 0 bases, with 9 bases separating them. The CDR3 totals 14 residues. The specimen sequenced was memory T cells sorted from blood. The chain couples TRBV18 to TRBJ1-5; D ambiguous. This receptor was obtained from a man between 50 and 59 years old in good health. CDR3 DNA sequence: TGTGCCAGCTCCGGGAAAGATAGCAATCAGCCCCAGCATTTT. Its protein is CASSGKDSNQPQHF.